The T cell receptor beta chain described here comes from a study of CDR3 diversity in severe acne. Germline V gives CDR1 MGHDK, CDR2 SYGVNS. The V segment lost 6 bases and the J segment 1 base; nucleotides outside the gene matches: 8. The CDR3 is made up of 15 amino acids. MiXCR, run by TCRdb on the PCR reads, gives a single entry per CDR3 protein. The sample has about 97,000 distinct CDR3 sequences, about half seen once. The receptor comes from a male donor with acne. The source material was blood. This chain joins TRBV25-1 and TRBJ2-5; 7 bases agree with TRBD1. The chain's CDR3 is CASSHRDRIQETQYF. The CDR3 nucleotides are TGTGCCAGCAGCCACCGGGACAGAATCCAAGAGACCCAGTACTTC.